The following is a T cell receptor (beta chain) sequence with its context. Its antigen is undetermined. Measured with immunoSEQ multiplex PCR; TCRdb has only the in-frame clones, and not every one. The repertoire holds 550,000 to 600,000 clones, with about 98% as singletons. Naive CD8 isolation took CD45RO-negative cells positively selected for CCR7 and excluded terminally differentiated effector memory CD45RA+ cells. This specimen comes from a study of shared clonotypes between healthy human individuals. Study-wide findings and caveats: Naive subsets usually exceeded memory subsets in estimated richness. Collection of samples was limited to blood; tissue repertoires likely differ. The naive CD4 repertoires of several donors were compared, and around 5% of clonotypes were shared. Non-shared clonotypes displayed generation probabilities falling below those of clonotypes present in all four donors.

CDR1 is SGHDT, CDR2 YYEEEE, per germline. The CDR3 is 15 amino acids. Unmatched junction bases numbered 6, after V lost 4 bases and J lost 7 bases. The source is a man aged 25-45 years in good health. Sequenced sample: naive CD8+ T cells sorted from blood. The gene calls are TRBV5-6 and TRBJ2-2; 11 bases line up with TRBD2. The CDR3 region has the DNA TGTGCCAGCAGCATCAAACTAGCGGGAGTCGGGGAGCTGTTTTTT. Translation gives CASSIKLAGVGELFF. Together with reference TRBV5-6 and TRBJ2-2, the CDR3 gives the full variable domain: DAGVTQSPTHLIKTRGQQVTLRCSPKSGHDTVSWYQQALGQGPQFIFQYYEEEERQRGNFPDRFSGHQFPNYSSELNVNALLLGDSALYLCASSIKLAGVGELFFGEGSRLTVL.